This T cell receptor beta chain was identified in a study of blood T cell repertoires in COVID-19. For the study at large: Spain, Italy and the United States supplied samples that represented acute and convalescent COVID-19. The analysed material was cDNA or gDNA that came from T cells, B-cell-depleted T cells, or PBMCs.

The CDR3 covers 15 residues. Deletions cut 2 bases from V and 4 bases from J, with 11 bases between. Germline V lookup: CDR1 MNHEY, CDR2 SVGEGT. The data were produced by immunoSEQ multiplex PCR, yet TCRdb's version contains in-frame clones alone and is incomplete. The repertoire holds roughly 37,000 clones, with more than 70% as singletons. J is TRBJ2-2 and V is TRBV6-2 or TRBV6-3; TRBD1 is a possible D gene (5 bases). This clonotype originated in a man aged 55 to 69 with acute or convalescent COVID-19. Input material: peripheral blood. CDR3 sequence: CASSYADISTGELFF. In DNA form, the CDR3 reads TGTGCCAGCAGTTACGCGGACATAAGCACCGGGGAGCTGTTTTTT.